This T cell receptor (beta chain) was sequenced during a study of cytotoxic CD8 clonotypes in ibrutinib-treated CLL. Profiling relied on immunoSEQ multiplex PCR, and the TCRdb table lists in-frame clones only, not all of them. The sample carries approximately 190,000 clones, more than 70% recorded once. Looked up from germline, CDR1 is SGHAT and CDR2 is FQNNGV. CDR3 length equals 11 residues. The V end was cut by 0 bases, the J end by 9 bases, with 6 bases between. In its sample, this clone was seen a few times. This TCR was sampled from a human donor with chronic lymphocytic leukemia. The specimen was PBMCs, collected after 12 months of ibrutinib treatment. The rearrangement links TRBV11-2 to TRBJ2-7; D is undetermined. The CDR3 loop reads CASSLDSWQYF. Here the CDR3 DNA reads TGTGCCAGCAGCTTAGATTCATGGCAGTACTTC.